This record covers a single T cell receptor (beta chain). Antigen specificity is unknown. This sample was included in a study of OX40 agonist ivuxolimab in advanced cancers. Study-wide results and caveats: The study did not work out the antigen specificity of the expanded peripheral T cells.

In germline, CDR1 is SGHRS, CDR2 YFSETQ. V lost 9 bases and J lost 4; bases outside the gene matches: 3. This CDR3 is built from 14 residues. Sequenced by immunoSEQ multiplex PCR; TCRdb stores in-frame clones only, minus some. Among about 50,000 clones, roughly 86% were seen once, and the ten largest hold roughly an eighth. The sample in question was CD4+ or CD8+ T cells sorted from blood, obtained in a trial of the OX40 agonist ivuxolimab. This chain links TRBV5-1 with TRBJ2-3, with 15 bases that match TRBD2. This TCR was recovered from an adult with an advanced solid tumor such as melanoma, head and neck, liver or kidney cancer. The CDR3 here is CATGLAGGSDTQYF. CDR3 nucleotide sequence: TGCGCCACCGGACTAGCGGGAGGGTCAGATACGCAGTATTTT.